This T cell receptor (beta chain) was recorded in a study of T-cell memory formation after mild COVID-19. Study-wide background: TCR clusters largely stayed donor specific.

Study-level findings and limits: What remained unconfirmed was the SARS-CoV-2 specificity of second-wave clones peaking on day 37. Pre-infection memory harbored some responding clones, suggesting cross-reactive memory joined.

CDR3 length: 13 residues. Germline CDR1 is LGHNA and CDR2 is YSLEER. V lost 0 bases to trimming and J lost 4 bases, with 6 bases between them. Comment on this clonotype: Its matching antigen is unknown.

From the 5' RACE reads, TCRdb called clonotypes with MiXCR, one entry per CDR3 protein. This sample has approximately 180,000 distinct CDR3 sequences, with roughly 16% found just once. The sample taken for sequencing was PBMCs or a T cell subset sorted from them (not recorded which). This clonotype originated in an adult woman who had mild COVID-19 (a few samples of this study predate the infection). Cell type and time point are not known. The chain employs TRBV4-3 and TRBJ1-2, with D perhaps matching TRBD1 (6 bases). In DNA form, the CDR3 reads TGCGCCAGCAGCCAAGACAGGGGCTATGGCTACACCTTC. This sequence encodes CASSQDRGYGYTF.